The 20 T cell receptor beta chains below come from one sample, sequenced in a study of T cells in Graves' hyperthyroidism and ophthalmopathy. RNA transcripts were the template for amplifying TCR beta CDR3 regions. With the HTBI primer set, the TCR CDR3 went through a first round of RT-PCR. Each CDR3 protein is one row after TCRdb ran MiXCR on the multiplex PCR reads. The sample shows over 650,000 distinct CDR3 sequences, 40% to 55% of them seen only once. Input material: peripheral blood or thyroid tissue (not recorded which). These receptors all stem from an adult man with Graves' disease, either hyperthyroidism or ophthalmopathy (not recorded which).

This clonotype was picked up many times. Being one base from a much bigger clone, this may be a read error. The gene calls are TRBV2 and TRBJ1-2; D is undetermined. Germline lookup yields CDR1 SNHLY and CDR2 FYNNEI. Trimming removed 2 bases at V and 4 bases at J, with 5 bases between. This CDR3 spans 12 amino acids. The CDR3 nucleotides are TGTGCCAGCAGTGAACGGAGCTATGGCTACACCTTC. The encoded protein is CASSERSYGYTF.

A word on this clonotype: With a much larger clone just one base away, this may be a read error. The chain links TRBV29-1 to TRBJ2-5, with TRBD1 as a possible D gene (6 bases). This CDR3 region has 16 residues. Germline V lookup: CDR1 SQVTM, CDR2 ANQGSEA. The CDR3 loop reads CSVEDRYRVMSETQCF. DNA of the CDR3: TGCAGCGTTGAAGATAGGTACAGGGTAATGTCGGAGACCCAGTGCTTC.

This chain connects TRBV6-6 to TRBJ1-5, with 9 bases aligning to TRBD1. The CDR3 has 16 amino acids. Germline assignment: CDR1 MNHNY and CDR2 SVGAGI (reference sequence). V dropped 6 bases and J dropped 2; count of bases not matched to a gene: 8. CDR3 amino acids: CASSTGTGSRNQPQHF. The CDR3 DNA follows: TGTGCCAGCAGCACCGGGACAGGGAGTCGCAATCAGCCCCAGCATTTT.

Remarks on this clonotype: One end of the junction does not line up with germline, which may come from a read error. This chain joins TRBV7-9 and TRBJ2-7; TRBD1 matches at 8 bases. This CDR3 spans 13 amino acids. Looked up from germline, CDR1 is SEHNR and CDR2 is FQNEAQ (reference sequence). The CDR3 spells CASSIRQGLEQYF. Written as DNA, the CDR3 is TGCGCCAGCAGCATACGACAGGGGTTGGAGCAGTACTTC. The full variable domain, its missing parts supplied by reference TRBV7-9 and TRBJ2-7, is DTGVSQNPRHKITKRGQNVTFRCDPISEHNRLYWYRQTLGQGPEFLTYFQNEAQLEKSRLLSDRFSAERPKGSFSTLEIQRTEQGDSAMYLCASSIRQGLEQYFGPGTRLTVT.

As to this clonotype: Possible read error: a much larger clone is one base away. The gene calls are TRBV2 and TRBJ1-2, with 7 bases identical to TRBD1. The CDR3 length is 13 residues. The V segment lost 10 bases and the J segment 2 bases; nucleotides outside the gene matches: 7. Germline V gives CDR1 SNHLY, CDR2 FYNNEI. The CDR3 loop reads CAIPAGQNYGYTF. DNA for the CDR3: TGTGCCATCCCCGCGGGACAGAACTATGGCTACACCTTC.

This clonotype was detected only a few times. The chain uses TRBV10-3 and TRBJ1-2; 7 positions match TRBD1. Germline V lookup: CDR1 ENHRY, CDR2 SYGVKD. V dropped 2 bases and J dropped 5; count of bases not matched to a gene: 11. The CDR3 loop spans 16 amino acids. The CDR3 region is CAISEDLGRDSYGYTF. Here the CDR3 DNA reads TGTGCCATCAGTGAGGATCTGGGCCGGGACAGTTATGGCTACACCTTC.

In nucleotides, the CDR3 is TGTGCCAGCAGCTTAGACGGGAGTGAAGAGACCCAGTACTTC. Encoded protein: CASSLDGSEETQYF. The rearrangement joins TRBV11-2 to TRBJ2-5; D is possibly TRBD2 (6 bases). The CDR3 extends over 14 amino acids. V gave up 0 bases and J gave up 3 bases, with 8 bases separating them. Germline-derived CDR1 and CDR2 are SGHAT and FQNNGV. Supplemented by reference TRBV11-2 and TRBJ2-5, the full variable domain reads EAGVAQSPRYKIIEKRQSVAFWCNPISGHATLYWYQQILGQGPKLLIQFQNNGVVDDSQLPKDRFSAERLKGVDSTLKIQPAKLEDSAVYLCASSLDGSEETQYFGPGTRLLVL.

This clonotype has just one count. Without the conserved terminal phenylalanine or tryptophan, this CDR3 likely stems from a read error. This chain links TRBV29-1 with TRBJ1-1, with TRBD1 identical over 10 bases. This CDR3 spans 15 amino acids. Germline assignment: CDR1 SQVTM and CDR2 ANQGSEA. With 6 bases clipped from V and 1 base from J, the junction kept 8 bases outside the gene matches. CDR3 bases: TGCAGCGTAGGACAGGGGGGGGGTGGGAACACTGAAGCTTTCCTT. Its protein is CSVGQGGGGNTEAFL.

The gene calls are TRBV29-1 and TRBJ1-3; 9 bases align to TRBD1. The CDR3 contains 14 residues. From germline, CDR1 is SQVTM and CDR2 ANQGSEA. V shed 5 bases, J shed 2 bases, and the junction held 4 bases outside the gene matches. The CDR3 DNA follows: TGCAGCGTTAGGACAGGGGTCACTGGAAACACCATATATTTT. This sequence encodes CSVRTGVTGNTIYF.

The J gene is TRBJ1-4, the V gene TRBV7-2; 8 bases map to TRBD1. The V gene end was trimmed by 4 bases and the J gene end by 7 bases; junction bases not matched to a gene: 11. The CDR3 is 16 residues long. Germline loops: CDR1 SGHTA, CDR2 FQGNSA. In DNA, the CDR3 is TGTGCCAGCAGCTCCGGACAGGGCATAATTTTTGAAAAACTGTTTTTT. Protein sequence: CASSSGQGIIFEKLFF.

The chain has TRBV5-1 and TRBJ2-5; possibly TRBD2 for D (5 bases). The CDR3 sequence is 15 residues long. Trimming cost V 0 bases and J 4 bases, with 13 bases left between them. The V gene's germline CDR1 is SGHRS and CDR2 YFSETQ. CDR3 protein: CASSLAGDYIETQYF. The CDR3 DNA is TGCGCCAGCAGCTTGGCCGGGGATTACATAGAGACCCAGTACTTC.

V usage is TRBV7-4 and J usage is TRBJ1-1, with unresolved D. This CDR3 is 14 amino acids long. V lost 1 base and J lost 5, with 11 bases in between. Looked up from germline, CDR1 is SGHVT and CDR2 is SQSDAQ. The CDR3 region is CASSLGPQETEAFF. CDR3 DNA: TGTGCCAGCAGCTTAGGTCCTCAGGAGACTGAAGCTTTCTTT.

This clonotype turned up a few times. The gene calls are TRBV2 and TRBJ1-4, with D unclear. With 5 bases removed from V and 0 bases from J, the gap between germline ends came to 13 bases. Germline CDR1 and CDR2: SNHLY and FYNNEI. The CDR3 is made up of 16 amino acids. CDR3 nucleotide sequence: TGTGCCAGCAGTAAAAGACACCCTGCAACTAATGAAAAACTGTTTTTT. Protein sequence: CASSKRHPATNEKLFF.

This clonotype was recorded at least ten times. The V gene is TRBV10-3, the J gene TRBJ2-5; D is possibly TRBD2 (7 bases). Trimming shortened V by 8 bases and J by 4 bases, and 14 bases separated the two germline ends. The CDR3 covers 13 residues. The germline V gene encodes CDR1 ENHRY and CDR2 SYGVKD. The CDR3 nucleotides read TGTGCCATCGGCCGCGGGGGCGGAGAGACCCAGTACTTC. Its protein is CAIGRGGGETQYF.

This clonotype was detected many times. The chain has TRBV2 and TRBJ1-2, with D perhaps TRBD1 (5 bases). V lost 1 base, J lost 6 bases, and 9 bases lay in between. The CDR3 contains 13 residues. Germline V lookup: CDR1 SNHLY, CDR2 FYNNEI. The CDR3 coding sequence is TGTGCCAGCAGTGAAGTGGGGGGAGATGGCTACACCTTC. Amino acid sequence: CASSEVGGDGYTF. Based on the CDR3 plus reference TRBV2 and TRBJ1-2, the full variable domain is EPEVTQTPSHQVTQMGQEVILRCVPISNHLYFYWYRQILGQKVEFLVSFYNNEISEKSEIFDDQFSVERPDGSNFTLKIRSTKLEDSAMYFCASSEVGGDGYTFGSGTRLTVV.

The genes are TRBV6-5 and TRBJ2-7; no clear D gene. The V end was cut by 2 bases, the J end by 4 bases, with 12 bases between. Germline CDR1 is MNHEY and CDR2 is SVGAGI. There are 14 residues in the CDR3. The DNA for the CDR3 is TGTGCCAGCAGTTACGTGGGGATTTGGTACGAGCAGTACTTC. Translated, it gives CASSYVGIWYEQYF.

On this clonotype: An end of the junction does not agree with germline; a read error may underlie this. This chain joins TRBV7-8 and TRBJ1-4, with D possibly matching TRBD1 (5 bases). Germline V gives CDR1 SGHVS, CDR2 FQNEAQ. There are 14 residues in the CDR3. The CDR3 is CASSLGGVGEKLLF. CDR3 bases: TGTGCCAGCAGCTTAGGGGGGGTAGGTGAAAAACTGCTTTTT.

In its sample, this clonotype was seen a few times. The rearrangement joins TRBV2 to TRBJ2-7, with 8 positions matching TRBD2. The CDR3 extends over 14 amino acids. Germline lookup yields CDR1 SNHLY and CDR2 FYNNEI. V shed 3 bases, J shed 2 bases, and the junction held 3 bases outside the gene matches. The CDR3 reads CASSDPGLAYEQYF. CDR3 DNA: TGTGCCAGCAGTGACCCGGGACTAGCCTACGAGCAGTACTTC. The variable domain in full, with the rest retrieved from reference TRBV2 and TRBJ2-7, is EPEVTQTPSHQVTQMGQEVILRCVPISNHLYFYWYRQILGQKVEFLVSFYNNEISEKSEIFDDQFSVERPDGSNFTLKIRSTKLEDSAMYFCASSDPGLAYEQYFGPGTRLTVT.

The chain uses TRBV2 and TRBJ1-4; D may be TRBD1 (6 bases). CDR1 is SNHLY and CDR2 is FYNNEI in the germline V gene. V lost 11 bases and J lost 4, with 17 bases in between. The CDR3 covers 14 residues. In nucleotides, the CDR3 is TGTGCCCGCGGGCAAGGGACACGTAATGAAAAACTGTTTTTT. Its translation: CARGQGTRNEKLFF.

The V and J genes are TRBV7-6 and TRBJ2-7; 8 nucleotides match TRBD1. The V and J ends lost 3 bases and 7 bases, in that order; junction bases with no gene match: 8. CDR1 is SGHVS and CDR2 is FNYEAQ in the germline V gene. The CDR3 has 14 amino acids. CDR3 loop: CASSLGQVLGEQYF. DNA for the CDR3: TGTGCCAGCAGCTTGGGACAGGTCCTAGGAGAGCAGTACTTC.